Shown below are 13 T cell receptor beta chains from a single sample sequenced in a study of CD4+ T cells in melanoma. TCRdb keeps only in-frame clones here, not all; method: immunoSEQ multiplex PCR. The sample contains about 10,000 clones, roughly two thirds of which appear only once. The specimen was cells from a culture (not recorded whether cultured in vitro). Receptors originate from a human donor with melanoma.

The chain combines TRBV29-1 with TRBJ1-2; 8 nucleotides agree with TRBD1. With 7 bases clipped from V and 8 bases from J, the junction kept 9 bases outside the gene matches. Looked up from germline, CDR1 is SQVTM and CDR2 is ANQGSEA. This CDR3 is 12 amino acids long. CDR3 amino acids: CSALTGEEGYTF. The CDR3 DNA follows: TGCAGCGCCCTGACAGGGGAGGAAGGCTACACCTTC.

A single count supports this clone. V usage is TRBV18 and J usage is TRBJ2-7; no definite D call. Trimming took 3 bases from V and 3 from J, leaving 9 bases between them. Per germline, CDR1 KGHSH and CDR2 LQKENI. The CDR3 is made up of 13 amino acids. The CDR3 here is CASSPRNIYEQYF. DNA of the CDR3: TGTGCCAGCTCACCCCGAAATATCTACGAGCAGTACTTC.

This clone appeared a few times. The V gene is TRBV5-1, the J gene TRBJ1-2; D unclear. The CDR3 covers 14 residues. V dropped 0 bases and J dropped 3 bases, with 9 bases sitting between them. The V gene's germline CDR1 is SGHRS and CDR2 YFSETQ. The chain's CDR3 is CASSLGGLDYGYTF. The CDR3 DNA sequence: TGCGCCAGCAGCTTGGGGGGATTGGACTATGGCTACACCTTC. The full variable domain, its missing parts supplied by reference TRBV5-1 and TRBJ1-2, is KAGVTQTPRYLIKTRGQQVTLSCSPISGHRSVSWYQQTPGQGLQFLFEYFSETQRNKGNFPGRFSGRQFSNSRSEMNVSTLELGDSALYLCASSLGGLDYGYTFGSGTRLTVV.

The CDR3 spells CASSPTTSGFLRTGELFF. CDR3 nucleotide sequence: TGTGCCAGCAGCCCGACTACTAGCGGCTTCCTGAGAACCGGGGAGCTGTTTTTT. V and J are TRBV7-6 and TRBJ2-2; 8 bases are a match to TRBD2. The CDR3 extends over 18 amino acids. CDR1 is SGHVS, CDR2 FNYEAQ, per germline. V lost 5 bases and J lost 5; bases outside the gene matches: 16.

This clone was detected only a few times. The J gene is TRBJ1-2, the V gene TRBV10-3; 9 bases match TRBD1. CDR1 is ENHRY, CDR2 SYGVKD, per germline. Trimming at V came to 11 bases and at J to 1 base, leaving 5 bases not matched to a gene. The CDR3 is 13 amino acids. Here the CDR3 DNA reads TGTGCCTCGAGGGACAGGGATAACTATGGCTACACCTTC. Translated, it gives CASRDRDNYGYTF.

This clone was counted a single time. The J gene is TRBJ1-5, the V gene TRBV7-8; TRBD1 aligns across 7 bases. This CDR3 has 15 amino acids. Trimming at V came to 1 base and at J to 2 bases, leaving 2 bases not matched to a gene. Germline V gene sequence: CDR1 SGHVS, CDR2 FQNEAQ. The CDR3 is CASSLDRGGNQPQHF. As DNA, the CDR3 is TGTGCCAGCAGCTTAGACAGGGGTGGCAATCAGCCCCAGCATTTT. The full variable domain, rest sourced from reference TRBV7-8 and TRBJ1-5, is GAGVSQSPRYKVAKRGQDVALRCDPISGHVSLFWYQQALGQGPEFLTYFQNEAQLDKSGLPSDRFFAERPEGSVSTLKIQRTQQEDSAVYLCASSLDRGGNQPQHFGDGTRLSIL.

This chain uses TRBV5-1 with TRBJ2-3, with D possibly matching TRBD2 (5 bases). The germline gives CDR1 SGHRS, CDR2 YFSETQ. Trimming took 0 bases from V and 1 from J, leaving 9 bases between them. The CDR3 consists of 15 residues. The CDR3 loop is CASSLERTGTDTQYF. CDR3 bases: TGCGCCAGCAGCTTGGAGCGGACCGGCACAGATACGCAGTATTTT.

The V call is TRBV18, the J call TRBJ2-3; no reliable D call. Per germline, CDR1 KGHSH and CDR2 LQKENI. The CDR3 sequence is 12 residues long. Trimming cost V 3 bases and J 11 bases, with 12 bases left between them. This CDR3 is CASSPSDVLQYF. The CDR3 DNA follows: TGTGCCAGCTCACCGTCGGACGTATTGCAGTATTTT.

A few counts support this clone. This chain joins TRBV6-1 and TRBJ2-1; 8 bases are a match to TRBD1. This CDR3 has 15 residues. Germline V CDR1 and CDR2: MNHNS, SASEGT. With 4 bases clipped from V and 6 bases from J, the junction kept 8 bases outside the gene matches. The CDR3: CASSVMGTGLNEQFF. CDR3 nucleotides: TGTGCCAGCAGTGTGATGGGGACAGGACTCAATGAGCAGTTCTTC.

This chain links TRBV12-5 with TRBJ2-2; either TRBD1 or TRBD2 may supply D (5 bases each). Germline V gene lookup returns CDR1 LGHNT and CDR2 FRNRAP. The CDR3 is 16 amino acids. V lost 5 bases, J lost 5 bases, and 18 bases lay in between. Here the CDR3 reads CASGEGPKLATGELFF. DNA of the CDR3: TGTGCTAGTGGTGAGGGACCGAAGCTCGCGACCGGGGAGCTGTTTTTT.

This chain uses TRBV6-5 with TRBJ2-1, with 7 bases aligning to TRBD1. Losses at the gene ends were 6 bases for V and 9 bases for J; bases not matched to a gene: 8. CDR1 is MNHEY, CDR2 SVGAGI, per germline. The CDR3 is made up of 13 amino acids. The CDR3 nucleotides read TGTGCCAGCAGAGGACAGGACCTGGGTGAGCAGTTCTTC. It specifies CASRGQDLGEQFF.

This clone was found once. V and J are TRBV15 and TRBJ2-3; 10 bases align to TRBD1. Per germline, CDR1 LNHNV and CDR2 YYDKDF (reference sequence). The CDR3 sequence is 15 residues long. Trimming removed 4 bases from V and 4 bases from J; junction bases left unmatched: 5. CDR3: CATSTLGQGADTQYF. CDR3 nucleotides: TGTGCCACCAGCACCCTAGGACAGGGGGCAGATACGCAGTATTTT.

J is TRBJ1-3 and V is TRBV4-1; no clear D gene. The CDR3 runs 14 residues. From germline, CDR1 is MGHRA and CDR2 YSYEKL. V was clipped by 4 bases and J by 5 bases, with 12 bases between them. CDR3: CASSPGLGRNTIYF. The CDR3 DNA sequence: TGCGCCAGCAGCCCCGGACTGGGGAGAAACACCATATATTTT.